This entry describes one T cell receptor beta chain. CDR3 size: 15 residues. V was shortened by 9 bases and J by 0 bases, with 16 bases between the two germline ends. Germline V gene lookup returns CDR1 LNHDA and CDR2 SQIVND (reference sequence). The source of the sample is a study of blood T cell repertoires in COVID-19. Assay: immunoSEQ multiplex PCR; the TCRdb copy retains only in-frame clones and omits some. Among 81,000 or so clones, 89% were seen once, and the ten largest hold around 12%. This receptor was taken from a man aged 65 to 79 with active or convalescent COVID-19. The sample comprised peripheral blood. The rearrangement links TRBV19 to TRBJ2-3; no definite D call. Written as DNA, the CDR3 is TGTGCCAGCCCCGAGACATTGGTGAGCACAGATACGCAGTATTTT. Its protein product is CASPETLVSTDTQYF. Together with reference TRBV19 and TRBJ2-3, the CDR3 gives the full variable domain: DGGITQSPKYLFRKEGQNVTLSCEQNLNHDAMYWYRQDPGQGLRLIYYSQIVNDFQKGDIAEGYSVSREKKESFPLTVTSAQKNPTAFYLCASPETLVSTDTQYFGPGTRLTVL.